The next 27 T cell receptor beta chains were all read from a single sample in a study of T cells after yellow fever vaccination. TCRdb processed the 5' RACE reads anew with MiXCR; each CDR3 protein has one entry. The sample consists of about 350,000 distinct CDR3 sequences, more than 9% of them appearing once. The sequenced sample was PBMCs, obtained on the day of the first yellow fever vaccination. These TCRs come from a young man who received the YFV17D yellow fever vaccine.

This clonotype was detected only a few times. V is TRBV7-2 and J is TRBJ1-5, with 7 nucleotides matching TRBD1. V lost 5 bases, J lost 7 bases, and 8 bases stayed unmatched. This CDR3 is 14 amino acids long. Germline V CDR1 and CDR2: SGHTA, FQGNSA. DNA of the CDR3: TGTGCCAGCAGCCAACGACAGGGAGGCCAGCCCCAGCATTTT. Translating it yields CASSQRQGGQPQHF.

A few counts support this clonotype. The V and J genes are TRBV15 and TRBJ2-5; 10 nucleotides match TRBD1. The CDR3 runs 15 residues. With V trimmed by 4 bases and J by 5 bases, 7 bases remained unmatched. Germline V gene sequence: CDR1 LNHNV, CDR2 YYDKDF (reference sequence). CDR3 protein: CATSIWTGGGETQYF. The CDR3 bases are TGTGCCACCAGCATCTGGACAGGGGGGGGGGAGACCCAGTACTTC.

In its sample, this clonotype was seen a few times. V and J are TRBV7-8 and TRBJ1-4; D call uncertain. Trimming removed 6 bases from V and 6 bases from J, with 11 bases in between. Germline-derived CDR1 and CDR2 are SGHVS and FQNEAQ. This CDR3 comprises 13 residues. As DNA, the CDR3 is TGTGCCAGCAGGCTCCGGGAGCATGAAAAACTGTTTTTT. Its translation: CASRLREHEKLFF.

The CDR3 DNA reads TGTGCCAGCAGCGTCCGCGGGGATCAGCCCCAGCATTTT. As protein: CASSVRGDQPQHF. The chain couples TRBV7-2 to TRBJ1-5; D unresolved. Germline CDR1 reads SGHTA; CDR2 reads FQGNSA. This CDR3 contains 13 residues. V lost 5 bases and J lost 5, with 10 bases in between.

The chain combines TRBV4-1 with TRBJ1-1; D unresolved. The CDR3 extends over 17 amino acids. Germline CDR1 and CDR2: MGHRA and YSYEKL. The V end was cut by 1 base, the J end by 2 bases, with 17 bases between. The CDR3 region has the DNA TGCGCCAGCAGCCAAGCTACTTGGAGGCAGCTAAACACTGAAGCTTTCTTT. Its translation: CASSQATWRQLNTEAFF.

V and J are TRBV7-3 and TRBJ1-5; D gene unclear. With 5 bases removed from V and 1 base from J, the gap between germline ends came to 18 bases. Germline loops: CDR1 SGHTA, CDR2 FQGTGA. The length of the CDR3 is 17 residues. CDR3 in amino acids: CASSHTSLWESNQPQHF. CDR3 sequence (DNA): TGTGCCAGCAGCCATACTAGCCTTTGGGAGAGCAATCAGCCCCAGCATTTT. The entire variable domain, with the rest obtained from reference TRBV7-3 and TRBJ1-5, is as follows: GAGVSQTPSNKVTEKGKYVELRCDPISGHTALYWYRQSLGQGPEFLIYFQGTGAADDSGLPNDRFFAVRPEGSVSTLKIQRTERGDSAVYLCASSHTSLWESNQPQHFGDGTRLSIL.

This clonotype was observed many times. J is TRBJ2-3 and V is TRBV7-9; D is undetermined. The CDR3 sequence is 15 residues long. Per the germline V gene, CDR1 is SEHNR and CDR2 is FQNEAQ (reference sequence). The V end lost 4 bases, the J end lost 1 base, and 12 bases lay between the germline ends. CDR3 sequence (DNA): TGTGCCAGCAGCTCCTACCCCCGGGGCACAGATACGCAGTATTTT. It yields the protein CASSSYPRGTDTQYF.

V is TRBV20-1 and J is TRBJ1-5; D call uncertain. This CDR3 comprises 12 residues. CDR1 is DFQATT, CDR2 SNEGSKA, per germline (reference sequence). The ends were cut back, 3 bases at V and 2 bases at J, with 5 bases in the middle. The DNA for the CDR3 is TGCAGTGCTAGTATCCGCAATCAGCCCCAGCATTTT. This gives the protein CSASIRNQPQHF.

This clonotype has only a few counts. The V call is TRBV28, the J call TRBJ1-6; D is uncertain. The CDR3 totals 11 residues. V gave up 2 bases and J gave up 10 bases, with 3 bases separating them. Germline lookup yields CDR1 MDHEN and CDR2 SYDVKM. CDR3 nucleotide sequence: TGTGCCAGCAGTTTAAGGTCACCCCTCCACTTT. Protein product: CASSLRSPLHF.

The V and J genes are TRBV20-1 and TRBJ1-2; TRBD1 is a possible D gene (5 bases). CDR1 DFQATT and CDR2 SNEGSKA come from the germline V gene (reference sequence). The CDR3 has 14 residues. V dropped 3 bases and J dropped 5 bases, with 16 bases sitting between them. This chain's CDR3 is CSASLAGGHYGYTF. The CDR3 DNA is TGCAGTGCTAGCCTAGCGGGAGGACATTATGGCTACACCTTC.

The gene calls are TRBV19 and TRBJ1-5; no firm D call. The CDR3 runs 14 residues. CDR1 LNHDA and CDR2 SQIVND come from the germline V gene (reference sequence). With 4 bases removed from V and 11 bases from J, the gap between germline ends came to 18 bases. CDR3 bases: TGTGCCAGTAGTACGAGATTACCTCGACCGTCCCAGCATTTT. This encodes CASSTRLPRPSQHF.

V is TRBV7-2 and J is TRBJ2-5; D may match TRBD1 or TRBD2 (5 bases each). With 3 bases removed from V and 3 bases from J, the gap between germline ends came to 11 bases. Germline CDR1 and CDR2: SGHTA and FQGNSA. The length of the CDR3 is 14 residues. This CDR3 is CASSLNRGEETQYF. The DNA of the CDR3 is TGTGCCAGCAGCTTGAACCGGGGCGAAGAGACCCAGTACTTC.

The chain carries TRBV7-2 and TRBJ2-5; perhaps TRBD2 as D (7 bases). Between the trimmed V and J ends, which lost 5 bases and 1 base, there was a span of 11 bases. The germline V gene has CDR1 SGHTA and CDR2 FQGNSA. The CDR3 loop spans 14 amino acids. The CDR3 here is CASSTGGAQETQYF. The CDR3 bases are TGTGCCAGCAGCACTGGGGGGGCCCAAGAGACCCAGTACTTC.

The V gene is TRBV27, the J gene TRBJ2-1; TRBD1 matches 7 bases. CDR3 length: 13 amino acids. In germline, CDR1 is MNHEY, CDR2 SMNVEV (reference sequence). V lost 7 bases, J lost 2 bases, and 2 bases stayed unmatched. CDR3 DNA: TGTGCCAGCACGGACAGGACCTACAATGAGCAGTTCTTC. It encodes CASTDRTYNEQFF.

In this sample, this clonotype turned up a few times. The V gene is TRBV20-1, the J gene TRBJ1-2; D is undetermined. The CDR3 runs 13 residues. With 0 bases removed from V and 0 bases from J, the gap between germline ends came to 5 bases. Per the germline V gene, CDR1 is DFQATT and CDR2 is SNEGSKA (reference sequence). CDR3 DNA sequence: TGCAGTGCTAGAGAACGGTCTAACTATGGCTACACCTTC. Amino acid sequence: CSARERSNYGYTF.

The chain links TRBV9 to TRBJ2-7, with 9 bases lining up with TRBD2. Trimming took 0 bases from V and 4 from J; bases not matched to a gene: 5. This CDR3 is built from 15 residues. Germline values: CDR1 SGDLS, CDR2 YYNGEE. CDR3 in amino acids: CASSVGLAGMYEQYF. As DNA, the CDR3 is TGTGCCAGCAGCGTAGGTCTAGCGGGGATGTACGAGCAGTACTTC.

This clonotype was counted only a few times. For the CDR3, the DNA is TGTGCCTGGAGTGTCGGACAGGGGGCCACAAATATAGATACGCAGTATTTT. This encodes CAWSVGQGATNIDTQYF. The chain combines TRBV30 with TRBJ2-3, with TRBD1 matching 11 bases. V trimming: 0 bases; J trimming: 5 bases; junction bases outside the gene matches: 10. The CDR3 extends over 17 amino acids. Germline V gene data show CDR1 as GTSNPN and CDR2 as SVGIG (reference sequence).

The chain employs TRBV7-9 and TRBJ2-5; 8 positions match TRBD2. The CDR3 is made up of 14 amino acids. CDR1 and CDR2 from the germline V gene are SEHNR and FQNEAQ (reference sequence). J was trimmed by 3 bases and V by 0 bases; bases with no gene match: 0. CDR3 residues: CASSLASGKETQYF. CDR3 DNA sequence: TGTGCCAGCAGCTTAGCTAGCGGGAAAGAGACCCAGTACTTC.

This clonotype was counted only a few times. The chain links TRBV5-6 to TRBJ2-1, with 7 bases identical to TRBD1. CDR3 length equals 15 residues. Germline assignment: CDR1 SGHDT and CDR2 YYEEEE. Losses at the gene ends were 4 bases for V and 4 bases for J; bases not matched to a gene: 8. The CDR3 reads CASSTTGESYNEQFF. CDR3 DNA sequence: TGTGCCAGCAGCACAACAGGGGAGTCATACAATGAGCAGTTCTTC.

The V call is TRBV18, the J call TRBJ2-3, with a tentative D call TRBD2 (5 bases). The CDR3 consists of 15 residues. Germline CDR1 is KGHSH and CDR2 is LQKENI. Trimming took off 3 bases at V and 3 bases at J, with 13 bases between the two ends. CDR3 protein: CASSPEGLKTDTQYF. CDR3 DNA sequence: TGTGCCAGCTCACCCGAGGGATTGAAGACAGATACGCAGTATTTT.

The rearrangement joins TRBV12-3 or TRBV12-4 to TRBJ1-1; D remains unclear. The V end was cut by 2 bases, the J end by 1 base, with 8 bases between. The CDR3 runs 14 residues. The CDR3 loop is CASSLNAGNTEAFF. CDR3 coding DNA: TGTGCCAGCAGTTTAAATGCGGGGAACACTGAAGCTTTCTTT.

This clonotype was recorded many times. The chain combines TRBV29-1 with TRBJ2-5; 7 positions agree with TRBD1. The CDR3 extends over 14 amino acids. The V gene end was trimmed by 4 bases and the J gene end by 1 base; junction bases not matched to a gene: 6. CDR1 is SQVTM and CDR2 is ANQGSEA in the germline V gene. The CDR3 region has the DNA TGCAGCGTTGGGCAGCGGACAGGCCAAGAGACCCAGTACTTC. The encoded protein is CSVGQRTGQETQYF.

This clonotype was detected a few times. The chain has TRBV29-1 and TRBJ1-1; D ambiguous. Trimming pared 4 bases from V and 10 bases from J, leaving 13 bases between. The CDR3 totals 11 residues. The germline gives CDR1 SQVTM, CDR2 ANQGSEA. CDR3 DNA: TGCAGCGTTGGCACCCCTTTACTAGCTTTCTTT. Protein product: CSVGTPLLAFF. Full variable domain (outside the CDR3, taken from reference TRBV29-1 and TRBJ1-1): SAVISQKPSRDICQRGTSLTIQCQVDSQVTMMFWYRQQPGQSLTLIATANQGSEATYESGFVIDKFPISRPNLTFSTLTVSNMSPEDSSIYLCSVGTPLLAFFGQGTRLTVV.

The sample holds a few counts of this clonotype. The CDR3, as DNA: TGTGCCAGCACCTGGGGGGGGACTGGGGCCAACGTCCTGACTTTC. Protein sequence: CASTWGGTGANVLTF. The chain has TRBV6-1 and TRBJ2-6; 7 bases fit TRBD2. V was pared by 7 bases and J by 2 bases, with 5 bases of the junction left unmatched. The CDR3 consists of 15 residues. Germline V CDR1 and CDR2: MNHNS, SASEGT.

The chain employs TRBV18 and TRBJ2-7, with 12 bases lining up with TRBD1. CDR3 size: 18 residues. J lost 0 bases, V lost 4 bases, and 10 bases had no gene match. Germline CDR1 reads KGHSH; CDR2 reads LQKENI. The DNA of the CDR3 is TGTGCCAGCTCACAAATTACACCGGGACAGGGGGCCTCCTACGAGCAGTACGTC. Residues: CASSQITPGQGASYEQYV.

The chain recombines TRBV7-3 with TRBJ1-4; 7 bases fit TRBD1. The J segment lost 8 bases and the V segment lost 1 base, leaving 4 bases of the junction unmatched. The CDR3 has 14 amino acids. CDR1 and CDR2 from the germline V gene are SGHTA and FQGTGA. In nucleotides, the CDR3 is TGTGCCAGCAGCTTAATGCGCAGGGGGGAAAAACTGTTTTTT. Its translation: CASSLMRRGEKLFF.

Concerning this clonotype: A much bigger clone sits one base away, suggesting this may be a read error. The CDR3 bases are TGTGCCAGCAGCTTACGTAGGGCCAACGTCCTGACTTTC. Translation gives CASSLRRANVLTF. The V call is TRBV7-3, the J call TRBJ2-6; D ambiguous. CDR1 and CDR2 from the germline V gene are SGHTA and FQGTGA. This CDR3 is built from 13 residues. V was cut by 2 bases and J by 5 bases, with 4 bases left in between. Together with reference TRBV7-3 and TRBJ2-6, the CDR3 gives the full variable domain: GAGVSQTPSNKVTEKGKYVELRCDPISGHTALYWYRQSLGQGPEFLIYFQGTGAADDSGLPNDRFFAVRPEGSVSTLKIQRTERGDSAVYLCASSLRRANVLTFGAGSRLTVL.